One TCR beta chain is described in this entry. The antigen is not known. This specimen belongs to a study of type 1 regulatory T cells. Background on the study: T-allo10 is an in vitro-generated, Tr1-enriched CD4 T cell product specific for alloantigen.

This CDR3 has 21 residues. TCRdb passed the reads through MiXCR, listing each CDR3 protein once. The table shows roughly 21,000 distinct CDR3 sequences, with approximately 44% occurring only once. The chain links TRBV21-1 to TRBJ1-5. TRBV21-1 is termed a pseudogene. The sample comprised cultured T cells, either the whole culture or a sorted T cell fraction (not recorded which). The sequence was obtained from a human donor in good health. CDR3 nucleotide sequence: TGTGCCAGCAGCAAAGGGCTGAAGAGTAGCCCCGGTCGGTATAGCAATCAGCCCCAGCATTTT. Protein: CASSKGLKSSPGRYSNQPQHF.